The rows below give T cell receptor beta chains drawn from one sample of a study of CD8 T cells in ankylosing spondylitis. TCRdb reprocessed the 5' RACE reads with MiXCR, giving one entry per CDR3 protein. This table holds approximately 290,000 distinct CDR3 sequences, around 21% found once. What was sequenced was blood, either unsorted or a sorted T cell fraction (not recorded which). All receptors derive from a female donor with ankylosing spondylitis or in good health (not recorded which). CDR3s include the opening cysteine and the closing phenylalanine or tryptophan. The D gene is left open where the match is weak. For some rows the clone size is stated as once, few or many, or as a class when expanded; others skip it.

length	V	size	J	D	CDR3	DNA
14	TRBV7-8	few	TRBJ2-1	NA	CASSFSSGNNEQFF	TGTGCCAGCAGCTTCTCGTCCGGGAACAATGAGCAGTTCTTC
17	TRBV19	few	TRBJ1-2	NA	CASSSYVGPPSGFGYTF	TGTGCCAGTAGTTCCTACGTCGGGCCTCCTTCAGGGTTTGGGTACACCTTC
13	TRBV12-3/TRBV12-4	many	TRBJ2-1	TRBD2	CASSPGLPDEQFF	TGTGCCAGCAGTCCGGGACTACCGGATGAGCAGTTCTTC
20	TRBV5-1	NA	TRBJ2-5	NA	CASSLVRGVGSDWAKETQYF	TGCGCCAGCAGCCTGGTTCGCGGAGTTGGGAGTGACTGGGCAAAAGAGACCCAGTACTTC
12	TRBV6-6	few	TRBJ2-1	NA	CASSYGSEEQFF	TGTGCCAGCAGTTACGGTTCTGAGGAGCAGTTCTTC
14	TRBV24-1	many	TRBJ2-7	NA	CATSDNGGTYEQYF	TGTGCCACCAGTGATAATGGGGGCACCTACGAGCAGTACTTC
13	TRBV12-3/TRBV12-4	many	TRBJ1-2	NA	CASSPRDNYGYTF	TGTGCCAGCAGTCCGAGGGACAACTATGGCTACACCTTC
12	TRBV20-1	NA	TRBJ1-5	TRBD1	CSAGRQGQPQHF	TGCAGTGCTGGCAGACAGGGACAGCCCCAGCATTTT
15	TRBV6-2/TRBV6-3	NA	TRBJ2-1	NA	CASSFSDPTYNEQFF	TGTGCCAGCAGTTTTTCTGACCCGACTTACAATGAGCAGTTCTTC
14	TRBV12-3/TRBV12-4	NA	TRBJ1-2	NA	CASSLDSHNYGYTF	TGTGCCAGCAGTTTGGACAGCCATAACTATGGCTACACCTTC
13	TRBV20-1	few	TRBJ2-5	NA	CSARWGDSETQYF	TGCAGTGCTAGGTGGGGGGACTCAGAGACCCAGTACTTC
11	TRBV24-1	many	TRBJ1-2	NA	CATSAGYGYTF	TGTGCCACCAGTGCGGGGTATGGCTACACCTTC
10	TRBV20-1	NA	TRBJ2-7	NA	CSAVLYEQYF	TGCAGTGCCGTCCTATACGAGCAGTACTTC
11	TRBV2	NA	TRBJ2-5	NA	CASKDQETQYF	TGTGCCAGCAAGGACCAAGAGACCCAGTACTTC
15	TRBV10-3	once	TRBJ2-1	TRBD2	CAISETSGRYNEQFF	TGTGCCATCAGTGAGACTAGCGGGAGGTACAATGAGCAGTTCTTC
16	TRBV27	many	TRBJ2-1	NA	CASSLRVGISYNEQFF	TGTGCCAGCAGTTTACGGGTCGGGATAAGTTACAATGAGCAGTTCTTC
14	TRBV12-3/TRBV12-4	NA	TRBJ1-4	TRBD1	CASSADRGLEKLFF	TGTGCCAGCAGCGCGGACAGGGGACTCGAAAAACTGTTTTTT
15	TRBV10-3	few	TRBJ1-6	NA	CAISEGGGSNSPLHF	TGTGCCATCAGTGAGGGCGGCGGATCGAATTCACCCCTCCACTTT
15	TRBV6-2/TRBV6-3	few	TRBJ2-5	NA	CASSTTFRDRETQYF	TGTGCCAGCAGTACCACATTCAGGGATCGGGAGACCCAGTACTTC
16	TRBV12-3/TRBV12-4	many	TRBJ2-1	NA	CASRTMTGSRGGEQFF	TGTGCCAGCAGAACTATGACAGGGTCCCGGGGGGGCGAGCAGTTCTTC
15	TRBV7-3	few	TRBJ1-6	NA	CASSLTGQMDSPLHF	TGTGCCAGCAGCTTAACCGGACAGATGGATTCACCCCTCCACTTT
15	TRBV6-5	NA	TRBJ2-2	NA	CASSYGGPSTGELFF	TGTGCCAGCAGTTACGGGGGACCAAGCACCGGGGAGCTGTTTTTT
18	TRBV10-3	many	TRBJ2-7	TRBD2	CAISRQGSLAGEGVEQYF	TGTGCCATCAGCCGTCAGGGATCTCTAGCGGGAGAAGGTGTCGAGCAGTACTTC
15	TRBV12-3/TRBV12-4	few	TRBJ2-4	TRBD2	CASSTTLAGLNIQYF	TGTGCCAGCAGCACGACACTAGCGGGACTAAACATTCAGTACTTC
14	TRBV5-1	NA	TRBJ1-1	TRBD1	CASSRDRVNTEAFF	TGCGCCAGCAGCCGGGACAGGGTGAACACTGAAGCTTTCTTT
13	TRBV3-1	NA	TRBJ1-5	NA	CASSLYRDQPQHF	TGTGCCAGCAGCCTTTACAGGGATCAGCCCCAGCATTTT
14	TRBV5-1	few	TRBJ2-3	NA	CASSRQIAGDTQYF	TGCGCCAGCAGCCGACAGATCGCTGGAGATACGCAGTATTTT
15	TRBV20-1	NA	TRBJ2-1	TRBD2	CCASAGERAGNEQFF	TGCTGTGCTAGTGCGGGAGAACGGGCTGGCAATGAGCAGTTCTTC